These 5 T cell receptor beta chains share one sample of origin, sequenced in a study of blood T cell repertoires in COVID-19. Data came from immunoSEQ multiplex PCR; TCRdb stores just in-frame clones and leaves some out. The table lists approximately 85,000 clones, about nine tenths of them singletons. Specimen: peripheral blood. These receptors were obtained from a man aged 50 to 59 with active or convalescent COVID-19.

This clone was seen repeatedly, ten times or more. V and J are TRBV18 and TRBJ1-3; 7 bases are shared with TRBD1. CDR1 is KGHSH and CDR2 is LQKENI in the germline V gene. The junction had 5 bases not matched to a gene; V was cut back by 3 bases and J by 0 bases. The CDR3 is 16 amino acids. For the CDR3, the DNA is TGTGCCAGCTCACCCCAAGGGGGCCTCTCTGGAAACACCATATATTTT. It yields the protein CASSPQGGLSGNTIYF. Full variable domain (missing parts from reference TRBV18 and TRBJ1-3): NAGVMQNPRHLVRRRGQEARLRCSPMKGHSHVYWYRQLPEEGLKFMVYLQKENIIDESGMPKERFSAEFPKEGPSILRIQQVVRGDSAAYFCASSPQGGLSGNTIYFGEGSWLTVV.

The chain has TRBV5-1 and TRBJ1-1; a possible D gene is TRBD1 (5 bases). The CDR3 totals 13 residues. Trimming removed 0 bases from V and 7 bases from J, with 10 bases in between. The germline CDR1 and CDR2 sequences are SGHRS and YFSETQ. The CDR3 nucleotides read TGCGCCAGCAGCTTGGTCGGGGGAATTGAAGCTTTCTTT. Amino acid sequence: CASSLVGGIEAFF.

The rearrangement links TRBV5-1 to TRBJ1-2; TRBD1 matches 8 bases. V trimming: 4 bases; J trimming: 8 bases; junction bases outside the gene matches: 7. The CDR3 runs 13 residues. Per the germline V gene, CDR1 is SGHRS and CDR2 is YFSETQ. CDR3 protein: CASSKGTGGGYTF. The CDR3 nucleotides read TGCGCCAGCAGCAAAGGGACAGGCGGGGGCTACACCTTC. Combining the CDR3 with reference TRBV5-1 and TRBJ1-2 gives the whole variable domain KAGVTQTPRYLIKTRGQQVTLSCSPISGHRSVSWYQQTPGQGLQFLFEYFSETQRNKGNFPGRFSGRQFSNSRSEMNVSTLELGDSALYLCASSKGTGGGYTFGSGTRLTVV.

J is TRBJ2-3 and V is TRBV12-5; 12 bases are a match to TRBD2. The CDR3 contains 17 residues. The ends lost 0 bases at V and 4 bases at J; junction bases unmatched: 5. Germline CDR1 LGHNT, CDR2 FRNRAP. CDR3 bases: TGTGCTAGTGGTTTGGTACTAGCGGGGGGCTGGGCAGATACGCAGTATTTT. Protein sequence: CASGLVLAGGWADTQYF.

This clone has a single count. The rearrangement uses TRBV2 and TRBJ2-1, with D possibly matching TRBD2 (5 bases). Germline V gives CDR1 SNHLY, CDR2 FYNNEI. V was clipped by 4 bases and J by 2 bases, with 9 bases between them. This CDR3 is 14 amino acids long. The CDR3 loop reads CASSGPSTYNEQFF. DNA of the CDR3: TGTGCCAGCAGTGGTCCTAGCACCTACAATGAGCAGTTCTTC.